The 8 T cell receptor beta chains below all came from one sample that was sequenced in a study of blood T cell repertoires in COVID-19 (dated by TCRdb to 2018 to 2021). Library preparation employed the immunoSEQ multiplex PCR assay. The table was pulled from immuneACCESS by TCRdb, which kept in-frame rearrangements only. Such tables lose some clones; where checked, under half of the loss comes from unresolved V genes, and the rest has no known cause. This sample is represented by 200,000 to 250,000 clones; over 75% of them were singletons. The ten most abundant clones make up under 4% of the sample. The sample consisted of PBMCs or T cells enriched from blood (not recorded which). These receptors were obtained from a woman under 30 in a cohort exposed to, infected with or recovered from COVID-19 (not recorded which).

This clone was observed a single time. CDR3 sequence: CASSEIGGNTGELFF. For the CDR3, the DNA is TGTGCCAGCAGTGAAATTGGAGGGAACACCGGGGAGCTGTTTTTT. This chain links TRBV6-1 with TRBJ2-2, with D perhaps matching TRBD2 (5 bases). Trimming pared 2 bases from V and 1 base from J, leaving 8 bases between. Germline CDR1 and CDR2: MNHNS and SASEGT. The CDR3 is 15 amino acids.

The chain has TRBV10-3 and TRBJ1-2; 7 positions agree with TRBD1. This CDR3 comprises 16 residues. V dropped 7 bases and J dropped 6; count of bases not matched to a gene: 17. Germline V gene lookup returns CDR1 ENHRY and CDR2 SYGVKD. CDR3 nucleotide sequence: TGTGCCATCAAGCCCCAGACAGGGCATGAAGGCGATGGCTACACCTTC. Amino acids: CAIKPQTGHEGDGYTF.

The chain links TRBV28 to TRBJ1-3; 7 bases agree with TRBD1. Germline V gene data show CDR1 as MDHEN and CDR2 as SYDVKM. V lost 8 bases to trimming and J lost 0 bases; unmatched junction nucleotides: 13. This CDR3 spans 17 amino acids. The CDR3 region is CASGRDRKLSSGNTIYF. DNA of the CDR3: TGTGCCAGCGGCCGGGACAGAAAGCTAAGCTCTGGAAACACCATATATTTT. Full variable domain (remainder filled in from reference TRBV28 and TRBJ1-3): DVKVTQSSRYLVKRTGEKVFLECVQDMDHENMFWYRQDPGLGLRLIYFSYDVKMKEKGDIPEGYSVSREKKERFSLILESASTNQTSMYLCASGRDRKLSSGNTIYFGEGSWLTVV.

The CDR3 reads CASSQRQSFEAFF. The CDR3 DNA follows: TGTGCCAGCAGCCAGAGACAGAGCTTTGAAGCTTTCTTT. The V and J genes are TRBV4-2 and TRBJ1-1; possible D gene TRBD1, 5 bases. Trimming removed 3 bases at V and 7 bases at J, with 12 bases between. Germline assignment: CDR1 LGHNA and CDR2 YNFKEQ. There are 13 residues in the CDR3.

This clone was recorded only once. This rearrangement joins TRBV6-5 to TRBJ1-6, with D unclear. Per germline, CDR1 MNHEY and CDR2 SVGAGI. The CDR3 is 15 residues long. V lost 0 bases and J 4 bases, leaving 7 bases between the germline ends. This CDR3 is CASSYSREYNSPLHF. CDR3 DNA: TGTGCCAGCAGTTACTCGAGAGAGTATAATTCACCCCTCCACTTT.

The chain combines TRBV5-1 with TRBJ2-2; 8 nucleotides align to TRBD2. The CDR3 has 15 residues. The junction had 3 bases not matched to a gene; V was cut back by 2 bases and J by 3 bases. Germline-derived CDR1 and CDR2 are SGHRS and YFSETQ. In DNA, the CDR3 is TGCGCCAGCAGCTTCGGACTAGCTCACACCGGGGAGCTGTTTTTT. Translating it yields CASSFGLAHTGELFF.

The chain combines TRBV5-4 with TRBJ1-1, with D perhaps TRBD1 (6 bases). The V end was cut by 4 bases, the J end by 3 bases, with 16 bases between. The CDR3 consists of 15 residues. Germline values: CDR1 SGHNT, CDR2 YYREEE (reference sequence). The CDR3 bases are TGTGCCAGCAGCCCGGGCGGGGGGCGAGACACTGAAGCTTTCTTT. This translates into CASSPGGGRDTEAFF.

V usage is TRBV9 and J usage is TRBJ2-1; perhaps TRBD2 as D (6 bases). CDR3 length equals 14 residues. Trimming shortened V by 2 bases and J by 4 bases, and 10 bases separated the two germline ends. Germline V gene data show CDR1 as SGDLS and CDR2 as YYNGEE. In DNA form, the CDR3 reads TGTGCCAGCAGCGTCGGGACTTCATACAATGAGCAGTTCTTC. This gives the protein CASSVGTSYNEQFF. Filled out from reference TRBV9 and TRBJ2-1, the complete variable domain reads DSGVTQTPKHLITATGQRVTLRCSPRSGDLSVYWYQQSLDQGLQFLIQYYNGEERAKGNILERFSAQQFPDLHSELNLSSLELGDSALYFCASSVGTSYNEQFFGPGTRLTVL.